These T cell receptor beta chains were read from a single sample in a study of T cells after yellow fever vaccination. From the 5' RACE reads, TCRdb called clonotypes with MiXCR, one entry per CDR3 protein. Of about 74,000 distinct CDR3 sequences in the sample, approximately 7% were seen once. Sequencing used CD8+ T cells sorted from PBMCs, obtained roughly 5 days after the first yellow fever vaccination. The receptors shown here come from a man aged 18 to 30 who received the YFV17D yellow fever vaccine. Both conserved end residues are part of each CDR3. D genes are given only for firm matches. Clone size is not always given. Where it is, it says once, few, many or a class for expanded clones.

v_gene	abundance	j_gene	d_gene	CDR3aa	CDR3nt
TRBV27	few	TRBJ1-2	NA	CASSLKSRRNYGYTF	TGTGCCAGCAGTTTAAAGTCCAGAAGGAACTATGGCTACACCTTC
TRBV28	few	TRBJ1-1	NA	CASSLVQMNTEAFF	TGTGCCAGCAGTTTAGTGCAGATGAACACTGAAGCTTTCTTT
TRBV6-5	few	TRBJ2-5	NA	CASSSPLRGGETQYF	TGTGCCAGCAGTTCGCCGCTTAGGGGTGGGGAGACCCAGTACTTC
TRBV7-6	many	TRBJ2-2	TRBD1	CASRPNRGQAVTGELFF	TGTGCCAGCAGGCCGAACCGGGGACAGGCAGTCACCGGGGAGCTGTTTTTT
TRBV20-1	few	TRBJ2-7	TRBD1	CSARDLEGATAYEQYF	TGCAGTGCTAGAGATCTCGAGGGGGCGACCGCCTACGAGCAGTACTTC
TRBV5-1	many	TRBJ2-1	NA	CASSRDGNEQFF	TGCGCCAGCAGCCGGGACGGAAATGAGCAGTTCTTC
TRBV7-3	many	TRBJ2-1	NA	CASSLRQVLPPYNEQFF	TGTGCCAGCAGCTTACGACAGGTACTCCCACCATACAATGAGCAGTTCTTC
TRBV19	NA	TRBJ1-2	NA	CASSILQDNYGYTF	TGTGCCAGTAGTATACTCCAGGACAACTATGGCTACACCTTC
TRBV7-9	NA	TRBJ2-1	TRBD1	CASSPVGQGYNEQFF	TGTGCCAGCAGCCCCGTGGGACAGGGTTACAATGAGCAGTTCTTC
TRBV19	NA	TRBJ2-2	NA	CASSIWWGGRYDKAGELFF	TGTGCCAGTAGTATCTGGTGGGGGGGGCGGTACGATAAGGCTGGGGAGCTGTTTTTT
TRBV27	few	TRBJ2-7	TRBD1	CASSSGQGAYEQYF	TGTGCCAGCAGTTCTGGACAGGGGGCGTACGAGCAGTACTTC
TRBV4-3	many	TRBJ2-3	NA	CASSPKLLTGTTDTQYF	TGCGCCAGCAGCCCCAAACTTCTCACAGGGACCACAGATACGCAGTATTTT
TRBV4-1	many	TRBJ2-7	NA	CASRVTPGEHFSEQYF	TGCGCCAGCAGAGTGACACCCGGGGAGCATTTTTCCGAGCAGTACTTC
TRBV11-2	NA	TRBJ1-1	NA	CASSLDLASEAFF	TGTGCCAGCAGCTTAGATTTGGCATCTGAAGCTTTCTTT
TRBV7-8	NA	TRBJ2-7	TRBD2	CASSWGLAGNEQYF	TGTGCCAGCAGCTGGGGACTAGCGGGGAACGAGCAGTACTTC
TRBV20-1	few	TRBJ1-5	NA	CSASRVMSNQPQHF	TGCAGTGCTAGCAGGGTTATGAGCAATCAGCCCCAGCATTTT
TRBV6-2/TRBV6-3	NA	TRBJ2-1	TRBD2	CASLAAFSYNEQFF	TGTGCCAGCCTAGCGGCGTTCTCCTACAATGAGCAGTTCTTC
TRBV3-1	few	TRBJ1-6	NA	CASSQGGVSYNSPLHF	TGTGCCAGCAGCCAAGGGGGGGTATCCTATAATTCACCCCTCCACTTT
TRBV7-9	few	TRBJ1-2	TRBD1	CASSLLGQPLDGYTF	TGTGCCAGCAGCCTATTGGGACAGCCTTTGGACGGCTACACCTTC
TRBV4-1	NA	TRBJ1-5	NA	CASSYQGGRDQPQHF	TGCGCCAGCAGCTATCAAGGAGGGAGGGATCAGCCCCAGCATTTT
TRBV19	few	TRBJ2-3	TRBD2	CASSLTTPRGLAGSTDTQYF	TGTGCCAGTAGTCTTACCACCCCAAGGGGACTAGCGGGGAGCACAGATACGCAGTATTTT
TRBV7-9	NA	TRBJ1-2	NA	CAGSGIEYGYTF	TGTGCCGGCTCCGGGATTGAATATGGCTACACCTTC
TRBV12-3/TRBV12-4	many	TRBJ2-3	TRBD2	CASSTSGGRTDTQYF	TGTGCCAGCTCTACTAGCGGGGGGCGCACAGATACGCAGTATTTT
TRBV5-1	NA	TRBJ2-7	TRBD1	CASSSQDRVAYEQYF	TGCGCCAGCAGCTCGCAGGACAGGGTGGCCTACGAGCAGTACTTC
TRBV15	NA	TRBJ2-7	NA	CATSSRTAYEQYF	TGTGCCACCAGCAGTAGGACAGCCTACGAGCAGTACTTC
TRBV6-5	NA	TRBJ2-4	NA	CASSYVGIKNIQYF	TGTGCCAGCAGTTACGTGGGGATCAAAAACATTCAGTACTTC
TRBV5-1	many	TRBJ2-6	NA	CASSEGDSGANVLTF	TGCGCCAGCAGCGAAGGAGACTCTGGGGCCAACGTCCTGACTTTC
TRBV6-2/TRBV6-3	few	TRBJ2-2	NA	CASAGAAFNTGELFF	TGTGCCAGCGCCGGGGCCGCATTTAACACCGGGGAGCTGTTTTTT
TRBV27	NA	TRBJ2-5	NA	CASSLSVRGDTQYF	TGTGCCAGCAGTTTATCGGTTAGGGGTGACACCCAGTACTTC
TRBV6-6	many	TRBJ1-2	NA	CASSYWDGYTF	TGTGCCAGCAGTTACTGGGATGGCTACACCTTC
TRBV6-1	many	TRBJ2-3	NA	CASSTSTDTDTQYF	TGTGCCAGCAGTACATCCACGGACACAGATACGCAGTATTTT
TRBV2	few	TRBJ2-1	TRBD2	CASRSRSGGALNEQFF	TGTGCCAGCAGGAGTCGTAGCGGGGGGGCATTGAATGAGCAGTTCTTC
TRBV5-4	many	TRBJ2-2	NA	CASSLEAGELFF	TGTGCCAGCAGCTTGGAGGCCGGGGAGCTGTTTTTT
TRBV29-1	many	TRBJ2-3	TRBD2	CSVGTSGPTDTQYF	TGCAGCGTTGGGACTAGCGGCCCCACAGATACGCAGTATTTT
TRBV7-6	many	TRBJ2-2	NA	CASSSDHTTGELFF	TGTGCCAGCAGCTCCGACCATACGACCGGGGAGCTGTTTTTT
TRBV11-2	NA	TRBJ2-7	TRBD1	CASSLRGQLYEQYF	TGTGCCAGCAGCTTGAGGGGACAGCTCTACGAGCAGTACTTC
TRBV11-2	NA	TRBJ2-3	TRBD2	CASSLVGLGGGASSTDTQYF	TGTGCCAGCAGCTTAGTGGGCTTAGGCGGGGGGGCCTCTAGCACAGATACGCAGTATTTT
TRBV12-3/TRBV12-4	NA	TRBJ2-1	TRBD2	CASSQTSGGINEQFF	TGTGCCAGCAGCCAGACTAGCGGGGGGATTAATGAGCAGTTCTTC
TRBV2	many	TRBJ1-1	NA	CASSWTQANTEAFF	TGTGCCAGCAGTTGGACGCAGGCTAACACTGAGGCTTTCTTT
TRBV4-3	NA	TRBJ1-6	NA	CASSQEGRYHSSYNSPLHF	TGCGCCAGCAGCCAAGAAGGCCGTTACCACAGCTCCTATAATTCACCCCTCCACTTT
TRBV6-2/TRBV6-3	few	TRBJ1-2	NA	CASSPPKTGVYGYTF	TGTGCCAGCAGTCCTCCTAAGACAGGAGTCTATGGCTACACCTTC
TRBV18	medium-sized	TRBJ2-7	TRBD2	CASSPTGGTTYEQYF	TGTGCCAGCTCACCCACGGGGGGGACGACCTACGAGCAGTACTTC
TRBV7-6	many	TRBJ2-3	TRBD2	CASSPGTSGTDTQYF	TGTGCCAGCAGCCCTGGGACTAGCGGCACAGATACGCAGTATTTT
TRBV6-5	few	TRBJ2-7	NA	CASRRGLGRNYEQYF	TGTGCCAGCAGACGGGGACTTGGGCGGAACTACGAGCAGTACTTC
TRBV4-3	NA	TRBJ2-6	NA	CASSRPVGSGANVLTF	TGCGCCAGCAGCCGGCCGGTTGGCTCTGGGGCCAACGTCCTGACTTTC
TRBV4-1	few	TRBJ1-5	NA	CASSQRSNQPQHF	TGCGCCAGCAGCCAAAGGAGCAATCAGCCCCAGCATTTT
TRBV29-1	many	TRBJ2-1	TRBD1	CSVEAGRGRYGEQFF	TGCAGCGTTGAAGCGGGCAGGGGGAGATACGGTGAGCAGTTCTTC
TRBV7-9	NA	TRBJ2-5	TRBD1	CASSSGGTGIQETQYF	TGTGCCAGCAGCTCTGGTGGGACAGGGATACAAGAGACCCAGTACTTC
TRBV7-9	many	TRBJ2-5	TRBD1	CASSFRDRGREETQYF	TGTGCCAGCAGCTTCCGGGACAGGGGGCGCGAGGAGACCCAGTACTTC
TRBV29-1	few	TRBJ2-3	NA	CSVDEGADTQYF	TGCAGCGTTGACGAGGGCGCAGATACGCAGTATTTT
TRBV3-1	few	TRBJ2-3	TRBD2	CASSQIPSSGGPTDTQYF	TGTGCCAGCAGCCAAATCCCCTCTAGCGGGGGGCCCACAGATACGCAGTATTTT
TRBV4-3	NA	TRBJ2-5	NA	CASSPHQGVETQYF	TGCGCCAGCAGCCCCCACCAGGGAGTAGAGACCCAGTACTTC
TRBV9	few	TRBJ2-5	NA	CASSPGGSQETQYF	TGTGCCAGCAGCCCCGGTGGCAGTCAAGAGACCCAGTACTTC
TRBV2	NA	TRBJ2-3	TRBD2	CASYQREPDTQYF	TGTGCCAGCTATCAGCGGGAACCAGATACGCAGTATTTT
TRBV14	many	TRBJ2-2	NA	CASSQGEYMATGELFF	TGTGCCAGCAGCCAAGGAGAGTATATGGCCACCGGGGAGCTGTTTTTT
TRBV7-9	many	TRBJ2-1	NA	CVVRGGNEQFF	TGTGTCGTAAGGGGTGGCAATGAGCAGTTCTTC
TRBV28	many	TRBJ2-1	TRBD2	CASSLMASGFYNEQFF	TGTGCCAGCAGTTTAATGGCTAGCGGCTTCTACAATGAGCAGTTCTTC
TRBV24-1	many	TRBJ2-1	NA	CATSDLLDTNYNEQFF	TGTGCCACCAGTGATTTATTGGACACGAACTACAATGAGCAGTTCTTC
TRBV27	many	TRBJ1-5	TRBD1	CASCDRGGNQPQHF	TGTGCCAGCTGTGACAGGGGCGGCAATCAGCCCCAGCATTTT
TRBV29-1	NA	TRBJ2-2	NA	CSVVRQNTGELFF	TGCAGCGTTGTAAGACAGAACACCGGGGAGCTGTTTTTT